Shown below are 10 T cell receptor beta chains from a single sample sequenced in a study of cytomegalovirus exposure and HLA in healthy donors. 60 Vbeta and 13 Jbeta primers were used in PCR. The protocol was immunoSEQ multiplex PCR, while the TCRdb copy is restricted to in-frame clones and leaves out a portion. The sample is made up of 50,000 or so clones, and the top ten hold 26% of it. Material for sequencing was PBMCs. These receptors were obtained from a man between 35 and 55 years old in good health and CMV-seropositive.

The genes are TRBV29-1 and TRBJ1-1; 8 bases are a match to TRBD1. Germline trimming cut 6 bases from V and 5 bases from J; bases unmatched to any gene: 8. CDR3 length: 13 residues. The germline V gene has CDR1 SQVTM and CDR2 ANQGSEA. The DNA for the CDR3 is TGCAGCGTATCGCAGGGGGCAAGGACTGAAGCTTTCTTT. It translates to CSVSQGARTEAFF.

The chain combines TRBV11-2 with TRBJ2-7, with D possibly TRBD1 on 6 matching bases. The V end was cut by 0 bases, the J end by 0 bases, with 6 bases between. The CDR3 is 14 residues long. CDR1 is SGHAT, CDR2 FQNNGV, per germline. CDR3 loop: CASSLETGSYEQYF. CDR3 in DNA: TGTGCCAGCAGCTTAGAGACAGGCTCCTACGAGCAGTACTTC.

The chain is built from TRBV14 and TRBJ1-5; 8 nucleotides align to TRBD1. V was clipped by 4 bases and J by 4 bases; unmatched bases: 3. The CDR3 extends over 14 amino acids. Per the germline V gene, CDR1 is SGHDN and CDR2 is FVKESK. The CDR3 sequence: CASSPGTGNQPQHF. CDR3 in DNA: TGTGCCAGCAGCCCAGGGACAGGTAATCAGCCCCAGCATTTT.

The chain links TRBV7-9 to TRBJ1-1; no firm D call. The germline V and J ends were trimmed by 5 bases and 6 bases, with 22 bases remaining between them. This CDR3 has 16 residues. The V gene's germline CDR1 is SEHNR and CDR2 FQNEAQ (reference sequence). The CDR3 region is CASSPTRFVEEAEAFF. CDR3 DNA: TGTGCCAGCAGCCCGACCAGGTTTGTGGAGGAGGCTGAAGCTTTCTTT.

The V call is TRBV4-1, the J call TRBJ2-1; weak D call: TRBD1 (6 bases). CDR3 length equals 16 residues. Trimming took 0 bases from V and 8 from J, leaving 17 bases between them. Germline loops: CDR1 MGHRA, CDR2 YSYEKL. The CDR3 loop is CASSQDQTGYLYEQFF. The DNA of the CDR3 is TGCGCCAGCAGCCAAGATCAAACAGGGTATCTCTATGAGCAGTTCTTC.

The chain joins TRBV6-5 to TRBJ2-5; tentatively, D is TRBD1 (6 bases). This CDR3 has 14 amino acids. CDR1 is MNHEY, CDR2 SVGAGI, per germline. Deletions cut 2 bases from V and 5 bases from J, with 12 bases between. The CDR3 loop is CASSYTGTGETQYF. The CDR3 region has the DNA TGTGCCAGCAGTTACACAGGGACGGGGGAGACCCAGTACTTC.

Worth noting for this clone: The identical CDR3 is also encoded by other nucleotide sequences in the sample. The chain combines TRBV5-1 with TRBJ1-2, with TRBD1 as a possible D gene (6 bases). Germline CDR1 SGHRS, CDR2 YFSETQ. The CDR3 runs to 13 residues. Trimming cost V 3 bases and J 4 bases, with 10 bases left between them. The chain's CDR3 is CASSWDKSYGYTF. The DNA for the CDR3 is TGCGCCAGCAGCTGGGACAAGAGCTATGGCTACACCTTC.

V is TRBV19 and J is TRBJ1-1; possibly TRBD1 for D (6 bases). Trimming shortened V by 10 bases and J by 0 bases, and 18 bases separated the two germline ends. The V gene's germline CDR1 is LNHDA and CDR2 SQIVND (reference sequence). This CDR3 contains 15 residues. CDR3 in amino acids: CATLRGGGLNTEAFF. The CDR3 DNA follows: TGTGCCACCCTCCGGGGGGGCGGATTGAACACTGAAGCTTTCTTT.

The chain carries TRBV18 and TRBJ1-1; 9 bases line up with TRBD1. CDR3 length equals 14 residues. J was trimmed by 2 bases and V by 5 bases; bases with no gene match: 3. Germline-derived CDR1 and CDR2 are KGHSH and LQKENI. The chain's CDR3 is CASSSGQGNTEAFF. The CDR3, as DNA: TGTGCCAGCTCATCGGGACAGGGAAACACTGAAGCTTTCTTT. Variable domain in full (rest from reference TRBV18 and TRBJ1-1): NAGVMQNPRHLVRRRGQEARLRCSPMKGHSHVYWYRQLPEEGLKFMVYLQKENIIDESGMPKERFSAEFPKEGPSILRIQQVVRGDSAAYFCASSSGQGNTEAFFGQGTRLTVV.

This chain connects TRBV9 to TRBJ1-5; D unclear. CDR3 size: 15 residues. Germline CDR1 reads SGDLS; CDR2 reads YYNGEE. Trimming shortened V by 4 bases and J by 1 base, and 12 bases separated the two germline ends. The CDR3 nucleotides are TGTGCCAGCAGCTCGGAGGGTAAGAGCAATCAGCCCCAGCATTTT. Protein: CASSSEGKSNQPQHF.